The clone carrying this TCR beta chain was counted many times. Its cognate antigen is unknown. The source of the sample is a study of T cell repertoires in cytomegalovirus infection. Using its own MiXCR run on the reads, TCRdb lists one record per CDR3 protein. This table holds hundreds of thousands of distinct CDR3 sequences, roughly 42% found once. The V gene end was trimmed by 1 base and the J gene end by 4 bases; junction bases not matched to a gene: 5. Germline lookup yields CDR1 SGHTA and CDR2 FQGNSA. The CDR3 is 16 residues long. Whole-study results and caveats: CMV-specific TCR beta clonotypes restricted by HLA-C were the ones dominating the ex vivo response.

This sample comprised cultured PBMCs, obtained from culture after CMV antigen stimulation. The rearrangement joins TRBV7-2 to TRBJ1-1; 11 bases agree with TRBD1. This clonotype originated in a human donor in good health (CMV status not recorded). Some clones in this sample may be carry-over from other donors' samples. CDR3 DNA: TGTGCCAGCAGCTTAGGGGACAGGGGGATGAGCACTGAAGCTTTCTTT. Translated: CASSLGDRGMSTEAFF. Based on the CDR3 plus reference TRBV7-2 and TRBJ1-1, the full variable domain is GAGVSQSPSNKVTEKGKDVELRCDPISGHTALYWYRQSLGQGLEFLIYFQGNSAPDKSGLPSDRFSAERTGGSVSTLTIQRTQQEDSAVYLCASSLGDRGMSTEAFFGQGTRLTVV.